Each of the 15 T cell receptor beta chains below was sequenced from the same sample in a study of naive and memory T cell subsets. TCR cDNA received a 3' ligated oligonucleotide that carried a UMI. Amplification of ligated cDNA took four PCR rounds with SP2 and nested alpha and beta constant primers. TCRdb recomputed calls from the 5' RACE reads with MiXCR, one row per CDR3 protein. The table has about 32,000 distinct CDR3 sequences, approximately 15% seen once. The receptors were gathered from a female donor in good health.

This clonotype was seen repeatedly, ten times or more. The chain employs TRBV7-2 and TRBJ2-1; 8 bases line up with TRBD2. J gave up 2 bases and V 5 bases, and 11 bases lay outside the gene matches. The CDR3 contains 17 residues. CDR1 is SGHTA and CDR2 is FQGNSA in the germline V gene. The CDR3 nucleotides are TGTGCCAGCAGCAGAGCGGGAGCCCAACCAACCTACAATGAGCAGTTCTTC. Its protein product is CASSRAGAQPTYNEQFF.

This clonotype has a count of ten or more. This chain connects TRBV29-1 to TRBJ2-7, with 14 bases fitting TRBD2. With 4 bases clipped from V and 4 bases from J, the junction kept 6 bases outside the gene matches. In germline, CDR1 is SQVTM, CDR2 ANQGSEA. The CDR3 sequence is 15 residues long. The CDR3 loop reads CSVGLAGGPGYEQYF. The DNA of the CDR3 is TGCAGCGTTGGACTAGCGGGGGGGCCTGGGTACGAGCAGTACTTC.

The chain joins TRBV7-9 to TRBJ1-1, with D possibly being TRBD1 (5 bases). With 3 bases removed from V and 4 bases from J, the gap between germline ends came to 15 bases. The CDR3 consists of 15 residues. CDR1 is SEHNR, CDR2 FQNEAQ, per germline (reference sequence). The CDR3 reads CASSFRQGGVTEAFF. As DNA, the CDR3 is TGTGCCAGCAGCTTCCGGCAGGGCGGAGTCACTGAAGCTTTCTTT.

The rearrangement uses TRBV12-3 or TRBV12-4 and TRBJ1-2; D is ambiguous. The CDR3 totals 15 residues. Trimming stripped 6 bases from V and 6 bases from J, with 20 bases between. CDR3 bases: TGTGCCAGCAGGACATCTTCAGGACCCTGGGATGGCTACACCTTC. This sequence encodes CASRTSSGPWDGYTF.

J is TRBJ2-3 and V is TRBV29-1; D not certain. This CDR3 is 13 amino acids long. Germline V gene data show CDR1 as SQVTM and CDR2 as ANQGSEA. The V end lost 0 bases, the J end lost 6 bases, and 10 bases lay between the germline ends. DNA of the CDR3: TGCAGCGTTGAAGATAGAGTGGGTGATACGCAGTATTTT. This sequence encodes CSVEDRVGDTQYF.

V usage is TRBV29-1 and J usage is TRBJ2-1; possibly TRBD1 or TRBD2 for D (5 bases each). Trimming pared 3 bases from V and 0 bases from J, leaving 12 bases between. The CDR3 loop spans 15 amino acids. Germline CDR1 SQVTM, CDR2 ANQGSEA. The CDR3 DNA follows: TGCAGCGTTGATTGGTCAGGGAGCTCCTACAATGAGCAGTTCTTC. It encodes CSVDWSGSSYNEQFF.

This clonotype was counted at least ten times. This chain joins TRBV7-9 and TRBJ2-7, with 7 nucleotides matching TRBD2. The CDR3 contains 14 residues. V gave up 3 bases and J gave up 0 bases; unmatched junction bases: 2. CDR1 is SEHNR, CDR2 FQNEAQ, per germline (reference sequence). CDR3 sequence: CASSLRGNSYEQYF. The CDR3 bases are TGTGCCAGCAGCTTGCGGGGGAACTCCTACGAGCAGTACTTC.

The chain uses TRBV9 and TRBJ2-3; D not resolved. The germline V and J ends were trimmed by 3 bases and 6 bases, with 8 bases remaining between them. The CDR3 is made up of 12 amino acids. CDR1 and CDR2 (germline): SGDLS, YYNGEE. CDR3 region: CASSGDTDTQYF. CDR3 DNA sequence: TGTGCCAGCAGCGGAGACACGGATACGCAGTATTTT.

The rearrangement links TRBV5-1 to TRBJ2-3; 9 positions agree with TRBD2. The germline V gene has CDR1 SGHRS and CDR2 YFSETQ. CDR3 size: 19 residues. V trimming: 6 bases; J trimming: 2 bases; junction bases outside the gene matches: 19. The CDR3 DNA sequence: TGCGCCAGCATCCAAGGGCTGGGTTTAGGGACTAGCCCCACAGATACGCAGTATTTT. As protein: CASIQGLGLGTSPTDTQYF.

This clonotype was counted at least ten times. The V call is TRBV6-5, the J call TRBJ2-3, with 11 bases fitting TRBD2. The CDR3 consists of 18 residues. Germline loops: CDR1 MNHEY, CDR2 SVGAGI. V was pared by 5 bases and J by 0 bases, with 10 bases of the junction left unmatched. The CDR3 nucleotides are TGTGCCAGCAGTGTCACTAGCGGGGGCCCTATTAGCACAGATACGCAGTATTTT. Its translation is CASSVTSGGPISTDTQYF.

This clonotype was picked up many times. The rearrangement uses TRBV6-5 and TRBJ1-1; tentatively, D is TRBD1 (5 bases). The ends were cut back, 7 bases at V and 5 bases at J, with 14 bases in the middle. Germline V gene data show CDR1 as MNHEY and CDR2 as SVGAGI. The CDR3 runs 13 residues. CDR3 loop: CASTRQGWTEAFF. The CDR3 DNA follows: TGTGCCAGCACCCGCCAGGGATGGACTGAAGCTTTCTTT.

This clonotype was picked up a small number of times. The rearrangement uses TRBV6-5 and TRBJ2-2; 7 bases are shared with TRBD1. The CDR3 loop spans 16 amino acids. Trimming took 6 bases from V and 2 from J; bases not matched to a gene: 9. CDR1 is MNHEY and CDR2 is SVGAGI in the germline V gene. CDR3 bases: TGTGCCAGCAGCCCAGGGAGAGGGGGCAACACCGGGGAGCTGTTTTTT. It specifies CASSPGRGGNTGELFF.

This clonotype was counted many times. The chain recombines TRBV6-1 with TRBJ1-4, with a tentative D call TRBD1 (6 bases). Trimming removed 4 bases from V and 3 bases from J, with 15 bases in between. The CDR3 is 16 amino acids. Germline CDR1 and CDR2: MNHNS and SASEGT. The CDR3 bases are TGTGCCAGCAGTGGGTCCGGGACATCCCCTAATGAAAAACTGTTTTTT. It yields the protein CASSGSGTSPNEKLFF.

This clonotype was observed a handful of times. V is TRBV20-1 and J is TRBJ2-3; 7 bases align to TRBD1. The V segment lost 5 bases and the J segment 4 bases; nucleotides outside the gene matches: 12. The germline V gene encodes CDR1 DFQATT and CDR2 SNEGSKA (reference sequence). The CDR3 length is 15 residues. The CDR3 sequence: CSAGELRGRPDTQYF. The CDR3 bases are TGCAGTGCTGGGGAGTTAAGGGGGCGCCCAGATACGCAGTATTTT.

The chain uses TRBV3-1 and TRBJ1-5; D gene ambiguous. The length of the CDR3 is 15 residues. V was trimmed by 1 base and J by 2 bases, leaving 9 bases between them. Germline lookup yields CDR1 LGHDT and CDR2 YNNKEL (reference sequence). DNA of the CDR3: TGTGCCAGCAGCCAAGGGCTGAGGGGCAATCAGCCCCAGCATTTT. This gives the protein CASSQGLRGNQPQHF.